Sequencing of this TCR beta chain was carried out in a study of metastatic and nonmetastatic thyroid tumors. TCRdb redid the clone calls on the PCR reads using MiXCR. In the table there are more than 30,000 clones, approximately 20% of which are singletons. V shed 6 bases and J 4 bases; nucleotides not matched to a gene: 5. The CDR3 has 14 amino acids. CDR1 and CDR2 from the germline V gene are MNHNS and SASEGT. Every patient was untreated before thyroid surgery. A few counts support this clone. V and J are TRBV6-1 and TRBJ1-1; 10 nucleotides align to TRBD1. Sequenced sample: blood. This TCR was sampled from a female donor with papillary thyroid cancer or a benign thyroid nodule (not recorded which). Some clones in this sample may be carry-over from other donors' samples. In DNA, the CDR3 is TGTGCCAGCAGGGGGACAGGGGTGACCACTGAAGCTTTCTTT. Its protein is CASRGTGVTTEAFF.